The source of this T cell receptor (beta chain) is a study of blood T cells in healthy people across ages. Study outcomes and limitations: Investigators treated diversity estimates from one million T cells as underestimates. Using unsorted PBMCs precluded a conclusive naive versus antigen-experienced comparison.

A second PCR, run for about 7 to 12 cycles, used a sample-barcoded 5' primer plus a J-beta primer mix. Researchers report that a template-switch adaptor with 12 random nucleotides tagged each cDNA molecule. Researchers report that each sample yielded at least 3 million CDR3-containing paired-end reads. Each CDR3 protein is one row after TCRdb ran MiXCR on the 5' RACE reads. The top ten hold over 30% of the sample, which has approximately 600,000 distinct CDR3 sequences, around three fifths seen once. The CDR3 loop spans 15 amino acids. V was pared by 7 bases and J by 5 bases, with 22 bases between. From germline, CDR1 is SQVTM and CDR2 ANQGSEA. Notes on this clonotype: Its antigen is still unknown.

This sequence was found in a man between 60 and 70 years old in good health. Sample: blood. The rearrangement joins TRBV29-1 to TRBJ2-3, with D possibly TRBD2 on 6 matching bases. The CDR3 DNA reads TGCAGCGCTACCTTCGGATCCCGGAGGGGAGATACGCAGTATTTT. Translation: CSATFGSRRGDTQYF.